This T cell receptor (beta chain) was observed in a study of shared clonotypes between healthy human individuals. The V gene's germline CDR1 is LNHDA and CDR2 SQIVND (reference sequence). Trimming pared 3 bases from V and 7 bases from J, leaving 13 bases between. The CDR3 covers 15 residues. Assay: immunoSEQ multiplex PCR; the TCRdb copy retains only in-frame clones and omits some. This table holds some 2.1 million clones, roughly 94% found once. The receptor was isolated from a man aged 18-30 years in good health. Sequenced material: naive CD4+ T cells sorted from blood. Subset noted: CD45RA+ positively selected. The chain has TRBV19 and TRBJ1-6, with D possibly TRBD1 on 5 matching bases. Here the CDR3 reads CASSISGTSNSPLHF. The DNA of the CDR3 is TGTGCCAGTAGTATCTCGGGGACTTCCAATTCACCCCTCCACTTT.